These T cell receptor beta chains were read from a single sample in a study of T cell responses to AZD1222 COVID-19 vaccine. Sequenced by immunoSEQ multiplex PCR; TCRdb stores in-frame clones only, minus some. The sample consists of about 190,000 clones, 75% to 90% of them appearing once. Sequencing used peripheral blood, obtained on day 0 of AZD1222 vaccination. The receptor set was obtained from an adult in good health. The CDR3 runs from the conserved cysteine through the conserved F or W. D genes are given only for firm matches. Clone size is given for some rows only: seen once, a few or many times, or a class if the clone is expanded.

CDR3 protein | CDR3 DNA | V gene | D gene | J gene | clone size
CASIPRVSDQPQHF | TGTGCCAGTATTCCGCGGGTTTCCGATCAGCCCCAGCATTTT | TRBV19 | - | TRBJ1-5 | -
CASSHGGSEQYF | TGTGCCAGCAGTCATGGGGGTTCCGAGCAGTACTTC | TRBV28 | - | TRBJ2-7 | -
CASSLGAKEVYGYTF | TGTGCCAGCAGCTTAGGGGCGAAGGAGGTCTATGGCTACACCTTC | TRBV7-8 | - | TRBJ1-2 | few
CASSPILTGNTEAFF | TGTGCCAGCAGCCCGATACTGACGGGGAACACTGAAGCTTTCTTT | TRBV5-6 | - | TRBJ1-1 | -
CASSQAYPPSTGSVGYTF | TGCGCCAGCAGCCAAGCTTATCCTCCTTCGACCGGTAGTGTTGGCTACACCTTC | TRBV4-1 | - | TRBJ1-2 | -
CASSVQGRYGYTF | TGTGCCAGCAGTGTACAGGGCCGCTATGGCTACACCTTC | TRBV12-3/TRBV12-4 | - | TRBJ1-2 | -
CAIRGDRNSPLHF | TGTGCCATCAGGGGGGACCGTAATTCACCCCTCCACTTT | TRBV10-3 | - | TRBJ1-6 | -
CATSRDLSNQPQHF | TGTGCCACCAGCAGAGATCTGAGCAATCAGCCCCAGCATTTT | TRBV15 | - | TRBJ1-5 | -
CASSHRGGSLTPYNEQFF | TGTGCCAGCAGCCACCGAGGGGGTTCCCTGACCCCCTACAATGAGCAGTTCTTC | TRBV9 | - | TRBJ2-1 | -
CASSQGVGHRSGNTIYF | TGCGCCAGCAGCCAAGGGGTCGGACATCGCTCTGGAAACACCATATATTTT | TRBV4-3 | - | TRBJ1-3 | -
CSARLESEQFF | TGCAGTGCTAGACTAGAGTCAGAGCAGTTCTTC | TRBV20-1 | - | TRBJ2-1 | -
CASSPGLNTEAFF | TGTGCCAGCAGCCCAGGACTTAACACTGAAGCTTTCTTT | TRBV11-3 | - | TRBJ1-1 | -
CASSYLAEQFF | TGTGCCAGCAGTTACCTCGCTGAGCAGTTCTTC | TRBV12-3/TRBV12-4 | - | TRBJ2-1 | -
CASSETGGGLNSPLHF | TGTGCCAGCAGTGAGACAGGGGGCGGCCTTAATTCACCCCTCCACTTT | TRBV6-1 | TRBD1 | TRBJ1-6 | -
CASSFGLADITVNEQFF | TGTGCCAGCAGCTTCGGACTAGCTGATATTACAGTTAATGAGCAGTTCTTC | TRBV7-2 | TRBD2 | TRBJ2-1 | -
CASSVGQALSSYEQYF | TGTGCCAGCAGCGTCGGACAGGCGCTAAGCTCCTACGAGCAGTACTTC | TRBV5-4 | TRBD1 | TRBJ2-7 | once
CASSQVSNTEAFF | TGCGCCAGCAGCCAAGTCTCGAACACTGAAGCTTTCTTT | TRBV4-3 | - | TRBJ1-1 | -
CAISDYMLNTEAFF | TGTGCCATCAGTGATTATATGCTGAACACTGAAGCTTTCTTT | TRBV10-3 | - | TRBJ1-1 | -
CASSRGQGLDTEAFF | TGTGCCAGCAGCAGGGGACAGGGTTTGGACACTGAAGCTTTCTTT | TRBV7-9 | TRBD1 | TRBJ1-1 | -
CASSSPNSGQGSYEQYF | TGTGCCAGCAGTTCCCCGAATTCGGGACAGGGGTCCTACGAGCAGTACTTC | TRBV28 | TRBD1 | TRBJ2-7 | large
CASSFGQAGANVLTF | TGTGCCAGCAGTTTCGGACAGGCTGGGGCCAACGTCCTGACTTTC | TRBV27 | TRBD1 | TRBJ2-6 | -
CASSLAPGLNTGELFF | TGTGCCAGCAGCTTAGCCCCGGGACTGAACACCGGGGAGCTGTTTTTT | TRBV7-6 | - | TRBJ2-2 | -
CASTPYSGKSNYGYTF | TGTGCCAGCACCCCATACTCGGGGAAGTCTAACTATGGCTACACCTTC | TRBV3-1/TRBV3-2 | - | TRBJ1-2 | -
CASSPPGGSYEQYF | TGTGCCAGCAGTCCCCCCGGGGGCTCCTACGAGCAGTACTTC | TRBV6-5 | - | TRBJ2-7 | -
CASRENGENTEAFF | TGTGCCAGCAGGGAGAATGGGGAGAACACTGAAGCTTTCTTT | TRBV28 | - | TRBJ1-1 | -
CSVDIRQETQYF | TGCAGCGTTGACATTAGACAAGAGACCCAGTACTTC | TRBV29-1 | - | TRBJ2-5 | -
CASSFTGEGHF | TGTGCCAGCAGTTTCACAGGGGAGGGCCATTTT | TRBV12-3/TRBV12-4 | TRBD1 | TRBJ1-5 | -
CASNGQVGQPQHF | TGTGCCAGTAATGGACAGGTAGGACAGCCCCAGCATTTT | TRBV19 | TRBD1 | TRBJ1-5 | -
CASIVGTSFTGELFF | TGTGCCAGCATCGTTGGGACTAGCTTCACCGGGGAGCTGTTTTTT | TRBV7-9 | TRBD2 | TRBJ2-2 | -
CAWGTAFNQPQHF | TGTGCCTGGGGAACAGCCTTCAATCAGCCCCAGCATTTT | TRBV30 | - | TRBJ1-5 | -
CASSLVGEPGELFF | TGCGCCAGCAGCTTGGTGGGCGAACCCGGGGAGCTGTTTTTT | TRBV5-1 | - | TRBJ2-2 | -
CASSQMTGGATDTQYF | TGTGCCAGCAGCCAGATGACAGGGGGCGCGACAGATACGCAGTATTTT | TRBV4-2 | TRBD1 | TRBJ2-3 | -
CASSVLQGAGNSPLHF | TGTGCCAGCAGCGTTTTACAGGGGGCGGGTAATTCACCCCTCCACTTT | TRBV9 | TRBD1 | TRBJ1-6 | -
CASSLPDRGYLGYTF | TGTGCCAGTAGTTTACCGGACAGGGGGTATCTTGGCTACACCTTC | TRBV19 | TRBD1 | TRBJ1-2 | -
CASRQGADGYTF | TGTGCCAGCCGTCAAGGGGCGGATGGCTACACCTTC | TRBV9 | - | TRBJ1-2 | many
CASSGGRGSYNEQFF | TGTGCCAGCAGTGGAGGAAGGGGCTCCTACAATGAGCAGTTCTTC | TRBV2 | - | TRBJ2-1 | -
CASSPRPGNTIYF | TGTGCCAGCAGCCCCCGCCCTGGAAACACCATATATTTT | TRBV2 | - | TRBJ1-3 | once
CASSYFRARTDTQYF | TGTGCCAGCAGTTACTTCCGGGCCCGCACAGATACGCAGTATTTT | TRBV6-5 | - | TRBJ2-3 | -
CSASVPGTYNEQFF | TGCAGTGCTAGTGTTCCAGGGACTTACAATGAGCAGTTCTTC | TRBV20-1 | - | TRBJ2-1 | -
CATSDRSTGYNEQFF | TGTGCCACCAGTGACCGGAGTACAGGATACAATGAGCAGTTCTTC | TRBV24-1 | - | TRBJ2-1 | -
CASSLSGGPVETQYF | TGTGCCAGCAGCTTATCAGGGGGGCCGGTTGAGACCCAGTACTTC | TRBV7-9 | - | TRBJ2-5 | -
CATIHDRGRGSQETQYF | TGCGCCACCATCCACGATAGGGGAAGAGGAAGCCAAGAGACCCAGTACTTC | TRBV5-1 | - | TRBJ2-5 | -
CASGGQGNTGELFF | TGTGCGTCGGGGGGACAGGGGAACACCGGGGAGCTGTTTTTT | TRBV2 | TRBD1 | TRBJ2-2 | -
CASSMEQGAIANYGYTF | TGTGCCAGTAGTATGGAACAGGGGGCGATAGCTAACTATGGCTACACCTTC | TRBV19 | TRBD1 | TRBJ1-2 | -
CASSQGQERLVGYTF | TGCGCCAGCAGCCAAGGACAGGAGCGCCTAGTTGGCTACACCTTC | TRBV4-1 | - | TRBJ1-2 | few
CASSMNTEAFF | TGTGCCAGCAGCATGAACACTGAAGCTTTCTTT | TRBV7-9 | - | TRBJ1-1 | -
CASSVDGRTTEAFF | TGTGCCAGCAGCGTAGACGGCCGAACAACTGAAGCTTTCTTT | TRBV9 | - | TRBJ1-1 | -
CASSQVSGGSSGNTIYF | TGTGCCAGCAGCCAAGTGAGCGGCGGGAGCTCTGGAAACACCATATATTTT | TRBV3-1/TRBV3-2 | - | TRBJ1-3 | -
CASTRSGTGFFNNSPLHF | TGTGCCAGCACCCGATCCGGGACAGGGTTTTTCAATAATTCACCCCTCCACTTT | TRBV27 | TRBD1 | TRBJ1-6 | -
CAKPGQANTGELFF | TGTGCCAAACCGGGACAGGCGAACACCGGGGAGCTGTTTTTT | TRBV27 | TRBD1 | TRBJ2-2 | -
CASSYGGPAEDQPQHF | TGTGCCAGCAGTTACGGGGGCCCCGCCGAGGATCAGCCCCAGCATTTT | TRBV6-6 | - | TRBJ1-5 | -
CASSERRGYGYTF | TGTGCCAGCAGTGAACGGAGGGGCTATGGCTACACCTTC | TRBV6-1 | - | TRBJ1-2 | -
CASSRADQPGDYGYTF | TGTGCCAGCAGCCGAGCCGACCAACCGGGGGACTATGGCTACACCTTC | TRBV3-1/TRBV3-2 | - | TRBJ1-2 | -
CASSPRTGRDQETQYF | TGTGCCAGCAGCCCCCGAACAGGGCGGGACCAAGAGACCCAGTACTTC | TRBV3-1/TRBV3-2 | - | TRBJ2-5 | -